Shown below are 7 T cell receptor beta chains from a single sample sequenced in a study of Ad26.COV2.S vaccination and SARS-CoV-2 variants. Treatment noted: 15 to 20 received Ad26.COV2.S at low or high dose, single or two shots; roughly 5 received placebo; per-sample allocation not given. Samples were taken on day 63 after the first vaccine or placebo injection. Assay: immunoSEQ multiplex PCR; the TCRdb copy retains only in-frame clones and omits some. The sample lists 300,000 to 400,000 clones, roughly 90% occurring once. The sequencing used peripheral blood, collected in a trial of Ad26.COV2.S vaccine versus placebo. The source is a person between 18 and 59 years old who received the Ad26.COV2.S COVID-19 vaccine or a placebo.

The rearrangement joins TRBV19 to TRBJ2-7, with 9 bases matching TRBD1. The V gene's germline CDR1 is LNHDA and CDR2 SQIVND (reference sequence). The ends lost 5 bases at V and 5 bases at J; junction bases unmatched: 4. This CDR3 is 13 amino acids long. CDR3 nucleotides: TGTGCCAGTAGTTTGACAGGGGGAAACGAGCAGTACTTC. It translates to CASSLTGGNEQYF.

The chain joins TRBV5-6 to TRBJ1-1; D perhaps matches TRBD1 (5 bases). CDR1 is SGHDT and CDR2 is YYEEEE in the germline V gene. V dropped 0 bases and J dropped 6 bases, with 15 bases sitting between them. This CDR3 contains 15 residues. The CDR3 region is CASSLEQGWVAEAFF. As DNA, the CDR3 is TGTGCCAGCAGCTTGGAGCAGGGCTGGGTGGCTGAAGCTTTCTTT. The whole variable domain, remainder taken from reference TRBV5-6 and TRBJ1-1, is DAGVTQSPTHLIKTRGQQVTLRCSPKSGHDTVSWYQQALGQGPQFIFQYYEEEERQRGNFPDRFSGHQFPNYSSELNVNALLLGDSALYLCASSLEQGWVAEAFFGQGTRLTVV.

The chain links TRBV5-6 to TRBJ2-3, with D possibly matching TRBD2 (6 bases). V lost 1 base and J lost 2, with 14 bases in between. The CDR3 spans 16 residues. Per germline, CDR1 SGHDT and CDR2 YYEEEE. The CDR3 is CASSLLLGLSTDTQYF. The CDR3 bases are TGTGCCAGCAGCTTGCTGCTTGGACTATCCACAGATACGCAGTATTTT.

The chain combines TRBV30 with TRBJ2-4, with D uncertain. CDR1 GTSNPN and CDR2 SVGIG come from the germline V gene (reference sequence). V lost 3 bases, J lost 9 bases, and 12 bases lay in between. There are 12 residues in the CDR3. CDR3 in amino acids: CAWSGPSFIQYF. As DNA, the CDR3 is TGTGCCTGGAGCGGGCCTAGTTTCATTCAGTACTTC.

The chain links TRBV5-6 to TRBJ1-2; D possibly corresponds to TRBD1 (6 bases). Germline CDR1 SGHDT, CDR2 YYEEEE. The CDR3 runs to 13 residues. Trimming took 2 bases from V and 8 from J, leaving 13 bases between them. CDR3 sequence reads: CASSFRGANGYTF. The CDR3 DNA sequence: TGTGCCAGCAGCTTTCGGGGGGCTAACGGCTACACCTTC.

The chain joins TRBV5-1 to TRBJ1-5; D call uncertain. Deletions cut 0 bases from V and 4 bases from J, with 5 bases between. In germline, CDR1 is SGHRS, CDR2 YFSETQ. This CDR3 has 13 amino acids. CDR3 DNA: TGCGCCAGCAGCTTGGCTGTAAATCAGCCCCAGCATTTT. This sequence encodes CASSLAVNQPQHF.

The V and J genes are TRBV4-3 and TRBJ2-3; no definite D call. The CDR3 spans 13 residues. Trimming removed 4 bases at V and 2 bases at J, with 7 bases between. Germline CDR1 LGHNA, CDR2 YSLEER. Here the CDR3 DNA reads TGCGCCAGCAGCCTACAGTCCACAGATACGCAGTATTTT. It yields the protein CASSLQSTDTQYF.